The next 15 T cell receptor beta chains were all read from a single sample in a study of early T cells in non-severe SARS-CoV-2 infection. TCRdb processed the 5' RACE reads anew with MiXCR; each CDR3 protein has one entry. The sample gives 43,000 or so distinct CDR3 sequences, around 7.8% of which show up once; 6.5% to 8.5% is in the top ten. The sample taken for sequencing was whole blood. All receptors come from an adult who was a healthcare worker with PCR-confirmed SARS-CoV-2 infection or an uninfected control (not recorded which).

The sample holds many counts of this clonotype. The chain employs TRBV27 and TRBJ2-7; 7 bases align to TRBD2. Germline V CDR1 and CDR2: MNHEY, SMNVEV (reference sequence). The junction had 15 bases not matched to a gene; V was cut back by 2 bases and J by 2 bases. The CDR3 sequence is 18 residues long. CDR3 sequence reads: CASSLGGGNLKGPYEQYF. CDR3 nucleotide sequence: TGTGCCAGCAGTTTAGGCGGGGGTAACCTCAAGGGGCCCTACGAGCAGTACTTC.

This clonotype has just a few counts. The V call is TRBV20-1, the J call TRBJ2-5; the D is unclear. Trimming took off 3 bases at V and 1 base at J, with 9 bases between the two ends. CDR1 and CDR2 from the germline V gene are DFQATT and SNEGSKA (reference sequence). The CDR3 extends over 13 amino acids. CDR3 DNA: TGCAGTGCTAGTCTGTTGATCCAAGAGACCCAGTACTTC. Protein sequence: CSASLLIQETQYF.

This clonotype was detected ten times or more. The chain has TRBV11-2 and TRBJ2-1; D is uncertain. Trimming stripped 2 bases from V and 6 bases from J, with 8 bases between. Looked up from germline, CDR1 is SGHAT and CDR2 is FQNNGV. The CDR3 is 13 residues long. This CDR3 is CASSLSQRNEQFF. The CDR3 DNA is TGTGCCAGCAGCTTATCGCAACGCAATGAGCAGTTCTTC.

The chain employs TRBV5-1 and TRBJ1-1; 7 bases agree with TRBD1. CDR1 is SGHRS and CDR2 is YFSETQ in the germline V gene. With 5 bases clipped from V and 0 bases from J, the junction kept 10 bases outside the gene matches. This CDR3 is built from 16 residues. The DNA of the CDR3 is TGCGCCAGCAGTGAAAGGGGGCCCACCATGAACACTGAAGCTTTCTTT. It encodes CASSERGPTMNTEAFF.

The J gene is TRBJ2-3, the V gene TRBV9; D gene uncertain. V was pared by 7 bases and J by 2 bases, with 11 bases between. The CDR3 has 13 residues. Germline V lookup: CDR1 SGDLS, CDR2 YYNGEE. CDR3 bases: TGTGCCAGCGGGTTTGGCTCCACAGATACGCAGTATTTT. This translates into CASGFGSTDTQYF.

The V and J genes are TRBV6-2 or TRBV6-3 and TRBJ2-7; weak D call: TRBD1 (5 bases). There are 14 residues in the CDR3. The V gene's germline CDR1 is MNHEY and CDR2 SVGEGT. Trimming pared 7 bases from V and 0 bases from J, leaving 13 bases between. CDR3 loop: CASTPQESSYEQYF. The CDR3 nucleotides are TGTGCCAGCACTCCACAGGAGTCCTCCTACGAGCAGTACTTC.

This chain uses TRBV29-1 with TRBJ1-1, with 9 bases lining up with TRBD1. V was pared by 7 bases and J by 4 bases, with 4 bases of the junction left unmatched. The CDR3 spans 12 residues. Germline-derived CDR1 and CDR2 are SQVTM and ANQGSEA. In nucleotides, the CDR3 is TGCAGCGCCTTGACAGGGGGCACTGAAGCTTTCTTT. It is translated as CSALTGGTEAFF.

This clonotype was seen more than once but under ten times. V is TRBV12-3 or TRBV12-4 and J is TRBJ2-7; 8 positions match TRBD2. Unmatched junction bases numbered 3, after V lost 2 bases and J lost 0 bases. The CDR3 extends over 15 amino acids. The CDR3 here is CASSLRGGTSYEQYF. For the CDR3, the DNA is TGTGCCAGCAGTTTACGCGGGGGGACCTCCTACGAGCAGTACTTC.

In its sample, this clonotype was seen once. The chain is built from TRBV6-5 and TRBJ1-5, with D hard to call. Between the trimmed V and J ends, which lost 10 bases and 5 bases, there was a span of 15 bases. The CDR3 has 13 amino acids. The germline gives CDR1 MNHEY, CDR2 SVGAGI. The CDR3 sequence: CAIPREAHQPQHF. CDR3 bases: TGTGCCATCCCAAGAGAGGCACATCAGCCCCAGCATTTT.

The CDR3 here is CASSLSGTYGYTF. CDR3 DNA: TGCGCCAGCAGCTTATCCGGCACCTATGGCTACACCTTC. J is TRBJ1-2 and V is TRBV5-1; D ambiguous. In germline, CDR1 is SGHRS, CDR2 YFSETQ. V was trimmed by 2 bases and J by 4 bases, leaving 9 bases between them. The CDR3 length is 13 residues.

This clonotype was picked up many times. J is TRBJ2-5 and V is TRBV24-1; tentative D call: TRBD1 (5 bases). CDR1 and CDR2 from the germline V gene are KGHDR and SFDVKD. Trimming cost V 5 bases and J 3 bases, with 12 bases left between them. This CDR3 comprises 14 residues. The CDR3 loop reads CATSVGQEEETQYF. The CDR3 DNA is TGTGCCACCAGTGTCGGACAAGAAGAAGAGACCCAGTACTTC.

This clonotype was seen more than once but under ten times. CDR3 sequence: CASSFLVEVTDTQYF. Here the CDR3 DNA reads TGTGCCAGCAGCTTTCTAGTCGAGGTAACAGATACGCAGTATTTT. The rearrangement joins TRBV7-2 to TRBJ2-3; D not certain. V lost 3 bases and J 3 bases, leaving 13 bases between the germline ends. The V gene's germline CDR1 is SGHTA and CDR2 FQGNSA. The CDR3 extends over 15 amino acids.

This chain links TRBV20-1 with TRBJ2-5, with 9 bases that match TRBD1. The CDR3 is 13 residues long. With 6 bases clipped from V and 6 bases from J, the junction kept 8 bases outside the gene matches. Germline loops: CDR1 DFQATT, CDR2 SNEGSKA (reference sequence). In DNA, the CDR3 is TGCAGTGCAAAAACAGGGGGCGTACAGACCCAGTACTTC. It encodes CSAKTGGVQTQYF.

The sample holds many counts of this clonotype. The chain recombines TRBV6-5 with TRBJ2-7; 8 nucleotides agree with TRBD2. Germline assignment: CDR1 MNHEY and CDR2 SVGAGI. The CDR3 sequence is 15 residues long. V shed 0 bases and J 3 bases; nucleotides not matched to a gene: 4. CDR3 nucleotide sequence: TGTGCCAGCAGTTACTCGAGCGGGGGAATCTACGAGCAGTACTTC. Translating it yields CASSYSSGGIYEQYF.

J is TRBJ2-7 and V is TRBV19; maybe TRBD1 (5 bases). The CDR3 consists of 14 residues. The V gene's germline CDR1 is LNHDA and CDR2 SQIVND (reference sequence). V was shortened by 4 bases and J by 4 bases, with 14 bases between the two germline ends. CDR3 bases: TGTGCCAGTAGTAAGGGGCCCGACAAATACGAGCAGTACTTC. Translated: CASSKGPDKYEQYF.